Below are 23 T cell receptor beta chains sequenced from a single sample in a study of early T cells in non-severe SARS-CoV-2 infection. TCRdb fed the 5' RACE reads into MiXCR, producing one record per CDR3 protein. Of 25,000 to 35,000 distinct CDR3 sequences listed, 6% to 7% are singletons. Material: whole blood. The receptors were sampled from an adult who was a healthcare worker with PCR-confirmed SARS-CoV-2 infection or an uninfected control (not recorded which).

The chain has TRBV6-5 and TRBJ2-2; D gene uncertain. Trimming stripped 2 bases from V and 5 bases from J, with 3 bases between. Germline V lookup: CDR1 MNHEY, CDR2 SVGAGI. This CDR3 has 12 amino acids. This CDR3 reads CASSYGTGELFF. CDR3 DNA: TGTGCCAGCAGTTACGGGACCGGGGAGCTGTTTTTT.

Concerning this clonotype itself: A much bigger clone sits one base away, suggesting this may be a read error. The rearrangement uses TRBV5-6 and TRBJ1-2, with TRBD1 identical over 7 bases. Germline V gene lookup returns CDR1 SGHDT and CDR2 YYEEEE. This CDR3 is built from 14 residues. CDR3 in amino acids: CVSSLGGGAFGYTF. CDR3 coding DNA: TGTGTCAGCAGCTTGGGAGGGGGCGCGTTCGGCTACACCTTC.

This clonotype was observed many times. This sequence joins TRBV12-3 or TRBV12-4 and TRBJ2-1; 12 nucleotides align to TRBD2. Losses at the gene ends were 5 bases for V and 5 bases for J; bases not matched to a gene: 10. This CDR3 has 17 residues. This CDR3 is CASSPRTSGKPHNEQFF. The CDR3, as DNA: TGTGCCAGCAGTCCCAGGACTAGCGGGAAACCGCACAATGAGCAGTTCTTC.

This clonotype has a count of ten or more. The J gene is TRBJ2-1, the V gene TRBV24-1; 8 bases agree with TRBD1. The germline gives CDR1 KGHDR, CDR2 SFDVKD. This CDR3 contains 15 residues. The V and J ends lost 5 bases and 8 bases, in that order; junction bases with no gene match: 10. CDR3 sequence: CATSGTGQGGHEQFF. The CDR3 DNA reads TGTGCCACCAGTGGTACCGGACAGGGTGGGCATGAGCAGTTCTTC.

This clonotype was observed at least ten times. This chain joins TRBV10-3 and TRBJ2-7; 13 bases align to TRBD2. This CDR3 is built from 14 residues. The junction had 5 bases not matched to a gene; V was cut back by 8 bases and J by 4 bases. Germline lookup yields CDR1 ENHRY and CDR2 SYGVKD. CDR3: CAIRGTSGEYEQYF. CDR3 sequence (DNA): TGTGCCATCCGGGGGACTAGCGGGGAGTACGAGCAGTACTTC.

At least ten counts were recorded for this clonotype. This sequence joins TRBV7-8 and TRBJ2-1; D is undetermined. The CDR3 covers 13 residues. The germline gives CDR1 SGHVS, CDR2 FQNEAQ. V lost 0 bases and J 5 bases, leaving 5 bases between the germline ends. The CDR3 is CASSLARNNEQFF. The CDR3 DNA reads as TGTGCCAGCAGCTTAGCACGAAACAATGAGCAGTTCTTC.

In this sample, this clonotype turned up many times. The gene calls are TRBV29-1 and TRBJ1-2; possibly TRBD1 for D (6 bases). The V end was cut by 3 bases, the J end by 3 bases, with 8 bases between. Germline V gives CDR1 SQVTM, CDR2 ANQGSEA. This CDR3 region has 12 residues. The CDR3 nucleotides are TGCAGCGTTGATAAGGGGGACTATGGCTACACCTTC. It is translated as CSVDKGDYGYTF.

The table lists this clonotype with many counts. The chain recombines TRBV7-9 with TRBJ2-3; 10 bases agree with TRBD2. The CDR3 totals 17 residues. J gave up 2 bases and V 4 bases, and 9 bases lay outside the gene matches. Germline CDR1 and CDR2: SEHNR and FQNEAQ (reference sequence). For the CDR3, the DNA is TGTGCCAGCAGCTACACACTAGCGGGACAAATCACAGATACGCAGTATTTT. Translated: CASSYTLAGQITDTQYF. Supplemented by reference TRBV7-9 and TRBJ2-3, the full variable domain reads DTGVSQNPRHKITKRGQNVTFRCDPISEHNRLYWYRQTLGQGPEFLTYFQNEAQLEKSRLLSDRFSAERPKGSFSTLEIQRTEQGDSAMYLCASSYTLAGQITDTQYFGPGTRLTVL.

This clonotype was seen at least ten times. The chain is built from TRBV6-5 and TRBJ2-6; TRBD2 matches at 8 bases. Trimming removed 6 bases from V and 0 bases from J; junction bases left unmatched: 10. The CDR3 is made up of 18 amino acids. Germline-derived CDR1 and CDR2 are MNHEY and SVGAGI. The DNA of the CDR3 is TGTGCCAGCAGCCGGCGGGGGGCTCCCGTCTCTGGGGCCAACGTCCTGACTTTC. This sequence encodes CASSRRGAPVSGANVLTF.

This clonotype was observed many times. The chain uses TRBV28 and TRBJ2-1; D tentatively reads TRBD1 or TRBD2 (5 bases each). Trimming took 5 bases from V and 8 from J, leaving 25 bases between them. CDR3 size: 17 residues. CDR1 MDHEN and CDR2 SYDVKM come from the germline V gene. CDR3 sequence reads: CASSPSPGRVDTYEQFF. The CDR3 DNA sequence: TGTGCCAGCAGTCCGTCCCCGGGGCGGGTCGATACCTATGAGCAGTTCTTC.

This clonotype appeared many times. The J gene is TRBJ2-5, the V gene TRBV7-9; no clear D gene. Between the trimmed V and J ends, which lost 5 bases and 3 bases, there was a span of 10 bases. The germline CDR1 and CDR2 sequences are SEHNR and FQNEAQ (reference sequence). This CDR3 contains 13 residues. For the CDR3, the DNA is TGTGCCAGCAGCACAGAAACCAAAGAGACCCAGTACTTC. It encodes CASSTETKETQYF.

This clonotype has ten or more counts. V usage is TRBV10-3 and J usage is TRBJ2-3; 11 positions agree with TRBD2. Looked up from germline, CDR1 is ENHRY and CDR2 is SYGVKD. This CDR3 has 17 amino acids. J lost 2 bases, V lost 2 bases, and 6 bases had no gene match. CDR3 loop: CAISEGSGRALTDTQYF. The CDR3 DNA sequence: TGTGCCATCAGTGAGGGTAGCGGGAGGGCCCTCACAGATACGCAGTATTTT.

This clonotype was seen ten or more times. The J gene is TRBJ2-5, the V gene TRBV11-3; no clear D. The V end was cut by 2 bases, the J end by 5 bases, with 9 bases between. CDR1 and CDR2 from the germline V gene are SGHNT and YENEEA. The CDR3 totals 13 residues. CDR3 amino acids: CASSLSLMETQYF. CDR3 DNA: TGTGCCAGCAGCTTAAGCTTAATGGAGACCCAGTACTTC.

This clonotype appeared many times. The chain's CDR3 is CASRSPITGELFF. CDR3 in DNA: TGTGCCAGCAGATCCCCTATCACCGGGGAGCTGTTTTTT. The V and J genes are TRBV27 and TRBJ2-2, with D uncertain. Trimming removed 6 bases at V and 4 bases at J, with 9 bases between. The CDR3 totals 13 residues. Looked up from germline, CDR1 is MNHEY and CDR2 is SMNVEV (reference sequence).

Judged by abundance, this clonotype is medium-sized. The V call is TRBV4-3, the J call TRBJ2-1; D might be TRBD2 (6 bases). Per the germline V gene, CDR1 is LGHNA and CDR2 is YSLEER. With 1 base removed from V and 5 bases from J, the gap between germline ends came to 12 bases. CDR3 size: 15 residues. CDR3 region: CASSQGAGRNNEQFF. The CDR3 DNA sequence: TGCGCCAGCAGCCAAGGGGCAGGGAGGAACAATGAGCAGTTCTTC.

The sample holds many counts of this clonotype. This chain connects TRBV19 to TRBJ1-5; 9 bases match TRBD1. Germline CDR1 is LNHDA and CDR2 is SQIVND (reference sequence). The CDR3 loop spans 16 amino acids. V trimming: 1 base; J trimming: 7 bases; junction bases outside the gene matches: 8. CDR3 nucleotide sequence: TGTGCCAGTAGTATAGGGGGAGGACAGGGGTCACAGCCCCAGCATTTT. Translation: CASSIGGGQGSQPQHF. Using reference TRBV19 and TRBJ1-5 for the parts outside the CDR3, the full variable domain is DGGITQSPKYLFRKEGQNVTLSCEQNLNHDAMYWYRQDPGQGLRLIYYSQIVNDFQKGDIAEGYSVSREKKESFPLTVTSAQKNPTAFYLCASSIGGGQGSQPQHFGDGTRLSIL.

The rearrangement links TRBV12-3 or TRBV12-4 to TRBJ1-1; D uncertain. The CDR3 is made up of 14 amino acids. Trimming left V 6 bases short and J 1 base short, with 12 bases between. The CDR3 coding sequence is TGTGCCAGCAGAATTCACCTCGCGAACACTGAAGCTTTCTTT. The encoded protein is CASRIHLANTEAFF.

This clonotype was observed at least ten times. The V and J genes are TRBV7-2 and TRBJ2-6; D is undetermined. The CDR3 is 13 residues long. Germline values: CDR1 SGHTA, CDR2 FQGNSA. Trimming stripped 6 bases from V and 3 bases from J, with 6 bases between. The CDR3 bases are TGTGCCAGCAGGCTTGGTGGGGCCAACGTCCTGACTTTC. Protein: CASRLGGANVLTF.

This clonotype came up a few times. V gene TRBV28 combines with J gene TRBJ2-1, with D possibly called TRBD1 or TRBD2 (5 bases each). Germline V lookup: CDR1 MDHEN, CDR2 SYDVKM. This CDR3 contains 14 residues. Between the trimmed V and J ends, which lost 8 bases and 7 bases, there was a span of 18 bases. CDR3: CASLTGQGYNEQFF. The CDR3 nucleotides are TGTGCCAGCCTAACGGGGCAGGGTTATAATGAGCAGTTCTTC.

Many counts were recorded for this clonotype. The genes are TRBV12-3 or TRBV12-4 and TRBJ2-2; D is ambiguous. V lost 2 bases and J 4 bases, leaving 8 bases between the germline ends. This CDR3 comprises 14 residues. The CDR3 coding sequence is TGTGCCAGCAGTTTACCGGGCCTCACCGGGGAGCTGTTTTTT. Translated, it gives CASSLPGLTGELFF.

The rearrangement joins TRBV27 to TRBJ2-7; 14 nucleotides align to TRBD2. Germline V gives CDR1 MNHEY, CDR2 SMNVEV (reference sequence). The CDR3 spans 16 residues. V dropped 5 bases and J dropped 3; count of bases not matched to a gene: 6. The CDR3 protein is CASSAGTSGSFYEQYF. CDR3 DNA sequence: TGTGCCAGCAGTGCTGGGACTAGCGGGAGTTTCTACGAGCAGTACTTC.

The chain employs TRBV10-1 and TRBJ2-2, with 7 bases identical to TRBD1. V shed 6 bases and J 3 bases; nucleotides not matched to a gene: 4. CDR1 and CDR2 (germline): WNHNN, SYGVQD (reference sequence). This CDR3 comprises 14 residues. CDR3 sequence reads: CASSPGQYTGELFF. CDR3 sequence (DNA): TGCGCCAGCAGCCCGGGACAGTACACCGGGGAGCTGTTTTTT.

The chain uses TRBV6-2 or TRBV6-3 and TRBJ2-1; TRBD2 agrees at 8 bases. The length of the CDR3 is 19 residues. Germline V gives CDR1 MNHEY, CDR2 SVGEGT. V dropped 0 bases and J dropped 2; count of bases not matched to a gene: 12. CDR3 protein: CASSYSLAGSLPTYNEQFF. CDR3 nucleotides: TGTGCCAGCAGTTACTCTCTAGCGGGCTCCCTGCCGACCTACAATGAGCAGTTCTTC.